This is a list of T cell receptor beta chains from one sample in a study of cytomegalovirus exposure and HLA in healthy donors. Assay: immunoSEQ multiplex PCR; the TCRdb copy retains only in-frame clones and omits some. The repertoire includes 150,000 to 200,000 clones, around 78% of them detected once, and approximately 2% sits in the top ten. Sequenced: PBMCs. The receptors shown here come from a young man in good health and CMV-seronegative. The CDR3 runs from the conserved cysteine through the conserved F or W. A D gene is named only where the DNA matches it firmly. A clone size is listed for some rows: how often the clone was seen (once, few, many), or a class if it is expanded.

clone size	D gene	V gene	J gene	CDR3 DNA	CDR3 protein
.	TRBD1	TRBV5-1	TRBJ1-4	TGCGCCAGCAGCCCTACAATAAGGACAGGGGGTGAAAAACTGTTTTTT	CASSPTIRTGGEKLFF
.	TRBD2	TRBV6-5	TRBJ2-7	TGTGCCAGCAGCGCCGGACTAGCGACGTTCTACGAGCAGTACTTC	CASSAGLATFYEQYF
.	.	TRBV18	TRBJ1-1	TGTGCCAGCTCACCACAAAAGGACATGAACACTGAAGCTTTCTTT	CASSPQKDMNTEAFF
.	TRBD1	TRBV23-1	TRBJ1-6	TGCGCCAGCAGCCAAAGGACAGGGAATAATTCACCCCTCCACTTT	CASSQRTGNNSPLHF
.	TRBD2	TRBV11-1	TRBJ2-1	TGTGCCAGCAGCCTCCGTTTACTAGCGGGAGGCTACAATGAGCAGTTCTTC	CASSLRLLAGGYNEQFF
.	TRBD2	TRBV27	TRBJ2-7	TGTGCCAGCTTAGCGGGAGGGGGGCTCGAGCAGTACTTC	CASLAGGGLEQYF
.	TRBD1	TRBV7-9	TRBJ2-5	TGTGCCAGCAGCTTAGTAGGGACAGGGGGACAAGAGACCCAGTACTTC	CASSLVGTGGQETQYF
.	.	TRBV19	TRBJ2-1	TGTGCCAGTAGCATAGACCCTTTCAGCTCCTACAATGAGCAGTTCTTC	CASSIDPFSSYNEQFF
.	.	TRBV30	TRBJ1-5	TGTGCCTGGAGAGGGCAGGGTAGCAATCAGCCCCAGCATTTT	CAWRGQGSNQPQHF
.	.	TRBV7-9	TRBJ2-7	TGTGCCAGCAGTACCGCCGGGTCGTTTCGGTTCTACGAGCAGTACTTC	CASSTAGSFRFYEQYF
once	TRBD1	TRBV29-1	TRBJ1-2	TGCAGTATCGCCCGTGGGACAGAATCTAACTATGGCTACACCTTC	CSIARGTESNYGYTF
.	TRBD1	TRBV30	TRBJ1-4	TGTGCCTGGAGTAAACAGGGGCTGAAGGAAAAACTGTTTTTT	CAWSKQGLKEKLFF
.	TRBD2	TRBV7-2	TRBJ2-1	TGTGCCAGCACCCCGGGGCGGGAGGGATACAATGAGCAGTTCTTC	CASTPGREGYNEQFF
.	TRBD2	TRBV29-1	TRBJ2-7	TGCAGCGTTGAAATACGCGGGAGGGCCTTCGAGCAGTACTTC	CSVEIRGRAFEQYF
.	.	TRBV5-1	TRBJ2-2	TGCGCCAGCAGCTCCGGAGGGGTGAACACCGGGGAGCTGTTTTTT	CASSSGGVNTGELFF
.	TRBD1	TRBV9	TRBJ1-1	TGTGCCAGCAGCCCGCGGACAGGTTTCACTGAAGCTTTCTTT	CASSPRTGFTEAFF
.	.	TRBV28	TRBJ2-1	TGTGCCAGCAGCCACGAGAGCAAGATTAGCGGAGGCACCTACAATGAGCAGTTCTTC	CASSHESKISGGTYNEQFF
.	.	TRBV5-1	TRBJ2-7	TGCGCCAGCAGCTTGGGGGCGGGCGGTGGATACGAGCAGTACTTC	CASSLGAGGGYEQYF
.	.	TRBV5-1	TRBJ2-7	TGCGCCAGCAGCTACCAAGAGCGCTACGAGCAGTACTTC	CASSYQERYEQYF
few	TRBD2	TRBV7-9	TRBJ2-3	TGTGCCAGCAGTTACCTCCGGGGCGGGAGAACGGATACGCAGTATTTT	CASSYLRGGRTDTQYF
.	TRBD2	TRBV7-3	TRBJ2-7	TGTGCCAGCAGCATAGCGGGAGGCTACGAGCAGTACTTC	CASSIAGGYEQYF
once	.	TRBV2	TRBJ1-1	TGTGCCAGCAGTGGGCTTGAAGCTTTCTTT	CASSGLEAFF
.	TRBD1	TRBV28	TRBJ1-2	TGTGCCAGCAGCCAGGGGACAGCGTCCGGTGGCTACACCTTC	CASSQGTASGGYTF
.	.	TRBV2	TRBJ1-2	TGTGCCAGCAGTGACAGGGTGTATGGCTACACCTTC	CASSDRVYGYTF
.	TRBD2	TRBV5-1	TRBJ2-7	TGCGCCAGCAGCAGCCGACTAGCGGGGACCGCCTACGAGCAGTACTTC	CASSSRLAGTAYEQYF
.	TRBD1	TRBV29-1	TRBJ1-1	TGCAGCACCCCGGGACAGGGCGAACCTGAAGCTTTCTTT	CSTPGQGEPEAFF
.	.	TRBV5-4	TRBJ1-1	TGTGCCAGCAGCCCAACAGGGAAGGGCACTGAAGCTTTCTTT	CASSPTGKGTEAFF
.	TRBD1	TRBV18	TRBJ1-4	TGTGCCAGCTCACCATCCGGGACAGGGACGGAAAAACTGTTTTTT	CASSPSGTGTEKLFF
.	.	TRBV28	TRBJ2-4	TGTGCCAGCAGAACGGCTGGAGTCGTTATTCAGTACTTC	CASRTAGVVIQYF
few	.	TRBV27	TRBJ2-2	TGTGCCAGCAGTTTCGCGGAAAACACCGGGGAGCTGTTTTTT	CASSFAENTGELFF
once	.	TRBV27	TRBJ1-5	TGTGCCAGCAGTTTATTAGGCCAGGGAATCTATCAGCCCCAGCATTTT	CASSLLGQGIYQPQHF
.	TRBD1	TRBV30	TRBJ2-5	TGTGCCTGGAGTGTTTCGACAGGGCGTAAAGAGACCCAGTACTTC	CAWSVSTGRKETQYF
.	TRBD1	TRBV5-4	TRBJ1-1	TGTGCCAGCAGCCAACAACAGGGGACAAACACTGAAGCTTTCTTT	CASSQQQGTNTEAFF
.	TRBD1	TRBV6-1	TRBJ2-2	TGTGCCAGCAGTGAAGTCCCGGGACAGGGGTCCGGGGAGCTGTTTTTT	CASSEVPGQGSGELFF
.	.	TRBV23-1	TRBJ2-7	TGCGCCAGCAGCCAGAATGACAGCTACGAGCAGTACTTC	CASSQNDSYEQYF